Listed below are T cell receptor beta chains from one sample, sequenced in a study of T cell changes during pregnancy in multiple sclerosis. Produced via immunoSEQ multiplex PCR; TCRdb's table is partial and in-frame only. Counted here are some 100,000 clones, around 90% occurring once; the ten biggest clones make up around 1.2%. This specimen was peripheral blood, taken in the second trimester of pregnancy. These receptors all stem from a female donor with multiple sclerosis, enrolled in a pregnancy study. The CDR3 runs from the conserved cysteine through the conserved F or W. D genes are given only for firm matches. Not all rows give a size; the values are once, few, many and, for expanded clones, a class.

V: TRBV9; J: TRBJ1-5; D: .; size: .; CDR3: CASSVTDNQPQHF; DNA: TGTGCCAGCAGCGTGACAGACAATCAGCCCCAGCATTTT
V: TRBV9; J: TRBJ1-3; D: .; size: .; CDR3: CASSTSTTSSGNTIYF; DNA: TGTGCCAGCAGCACTTCGACAACCTCCTCTGGAAACACCATATATTTT
V: TRBV14; J: TRBJ2-1; D: TRBD2; size: .; CDR3: CASSQDRGLAGGSNEQFF; DNA: TGTGCCAGCAGCCAAGATCGGGGACTAGCGGGAGGCTCCAATGAGCAGTTCTTC
V: TRBV11-1; J: TRBJ1-4; D: .; size: .; CDR3: CASSRAGALSEKLFF; DNA: TGTGCCAGCAGCCGCGCGGGGGCATTATCTGAAAAACTGTTTTTT
V: TRBV5-1; J: TRBJ2-2; D: TRBD2; size: .; CDR3: CASSPWTSRVTNTGELFF; DNA: TGCGCCAGCAGCCCGTGGACTAGCCGAGTAACAAACACCGGGGAGCTGTTTTTT
V: TRBV6-5; J: TRBJ2-1; D: TRBD2; size: .; CDR3: CASNQNSGRTEQFF; DNA: TGTGCCAGCAATCAGAATAGCGGGAGAACTGAGCAGTTCTTC
V: TRBV30; J: TRBJ2-2; D: .; size: .; CDR3: CAWSAGRSGGELFF; DNA: TGTGCCTGGAGTGCCGGGAGAAGTGGCGGGGAGCTGTTTTTT
V: TRBV4-2; J: TRBJ1-2; D: .; size: .; CDR3: CASSPSGEGRLGYTF; DNA: TGTGCCAGCAGCCCCTCTGGGGAGGGGCGTTTGGGCTACACCTTC
V: TRBV27; J: TRBJ2-3; D: .; size: .; CDR3: CASSLAGVGTDTQYF; DNA: TGTGCCAGCAGTTTGGCAGGGGTGGGCACAGATACGCAGTATTTT
V: TRBV27; J: TRBJ1-1; D: TRBD1; size: .; CDR3: CASIRTGGYTEAFF; DNA: TGTGCCAGCATCCGGACAGGGGGCTACACTGAAGCTTTCTTT
V: TRBV5-4; J: TRBJ1-2; D: .; size: .; CDR3: CASSYNRAGGGYTF; DNA: TGTGCCAGCAGCTACAACAGGGCAGGAGGTGGCTACACCTTC
V: TRBV4-2; J: TRBJ2-7; D: TRBD2; size: .; CDR3: CASSQAGQRDDEQYF; DNA: TGTGCCAGCAGCCAAGCGGGCCAGCGGGACGACGAGCAGTACTTC
V: TRBV18; J: TRBJ2-3; D: .; size: .; CDR3: CASSTGGSSTDTQYF; DNA: TGTGCCAGCTCAACGGGGGGCTCTAGCACAGATACGCAGTATTTT
V: TRBV7-8; J: TRBJ1-1; D: .; size: .; CDR3: CASSFIGSRDTEAFF; DNA: TGTGCCAGCAGCTTCATCGGGTCGAGGGACACTGAAGCTTTCTTT
V: TRBV7-9; J: TRBJ2-3; D: TRBD2; size: .; CDR3: CASSLVGPSGSADTQYF; DNA: TGTGCCAGCAGCTTAGTGGGGCCTAGCGGGAGTGCGGATACGCAGTATTTT
V: TRBV7-2; J: TRBJ1-2; D: TRBD1; size: .; CDR3: CASRAGTGGWGYTF; DNA: TGTGCCAGCAGAGCCGGGACAGGGGGCTGGGGCTACACCTTC
V: TRBV6-5; J: TRBJ2-5; D: TRBD1; size: .; CDR3: CASSRTGEETQYF; DNA: TGTGCCAGCAGCCGAACAGGGGAAGAGACCCAGTACTTC
V: TRBV4-1; J: TRBJ2-7; D: TRBD1; size: .; CDR3: CASSPRGQGTYEQYF; DNA: TGCGCCAGCAGCCCCAGGGGACAGGGCACCTACGAGCAGTACTTC
V: TRBV11-2; J: TRBJ2-2; D: TRBD2; size: .; CDR3: CASSFRLAGANTGELFF; DNA: TGTGCCAGCAGCTTCAGACTAGCGGGAGCGAACACCGGGGAGCTGTTTTTT
V: TRBV2; J: TRBJ2-1; D: .; size: .; CDR3: CASKDLSSYNEQFF; DNA: TGTGCCAGCAAGGACTTAAGCTCCTACAATGAGCAGTTCTTC
V: TRBV23-1; J: TRBJ1-1; D: .; size: .; CDR3: CASSQSNRVLAFF; DNA: TGCGCCAGCAGTCAATCGAACAGGGTACTAGCTTTCTTT
V: TRBV19; J: TRBJ1-5; D: TRBD1; size: .; CDR3: CASSIDLRGRSQPQHF; DNA: TGTGCCAGTAGTATAGATCTAAGGGGGCGAAGTCAGCCCCAGCATTTT
V: TRBV27; J: TRBJ1-1; D: TRBD1; size: .; CDR3: CASSNGQGGTEAFF; DNA: TGTGCCAGCAGTAACGGACAGGGTGGCACTGAAGCTTTCTTT
V: TRBV28; J: TRBJ2-2; D: .; size: .; CDR3: CASSLAINTGELFF; DNA: TGTGCCAGCAGTTTAGCGATAAACACCGGGGAGCTGTTTTTT
V: TRBV21-1; J: TRBJ2-3; D: .; size: .; CDR3: CASSKAPTKDSSDLTDTQYF; DNA: TGTGCCAGCAGCAAAGCACCCACCAAGGACAGCTCCGATCTCACAGATACGCAGTATTTT
V: TRBV27; J: TRBJ1-1; D: .; size: .; CDR3: CASNGGVMNTEAFF; DNA: TGTGCCAGCAATGGGGGGGTGATGAACACTGAAGCTTTCTTT
V: TRBV28; J: TRBJ1-2; D: .; size: .; CDR3: CASLQPGGSYGYTF; DNA: TGTGCCAGCCTCCAACCTGGGGGCAGCTATGGCTACACCTTC
V: TRBV9; J: TRBJ2-1; D: TRBD2; size: .; CDR3: CASSVATGGDSYNEQFF; DNA: TGTGCCAGCAGCGTAGCTACGGGAGGGGACTCCTACAATGAGCAGTTCTTC
V: TRBV19; J: TRBJ1-1; D: .; size: .; CDR3: CASRDRNTEAFF; DNA: TGTGCCAGTAGGGACAGAAACACTGAAGCTTTCTTT
V: TRBV2; J: TRBJ2-5; D: TRBD2; size: .; CDR3: CASSEVAGVGETQYF; DNA: TGTGCCAGCAGTGAAGTAGCGGGAGTGGGAGAGACCCAGTACTTC
V: TRBV28; J: TRBJ2-1; D: .; size: .; CDR3: CASSRNIYNEQFF; DNA: TGTGCCAGCAGCCGAAACATCTACAATGAGCAGTTCTTC
V: TRBV7-3; J: TRBJ2-3; D: TRBD1; size: .; CDR3: CASSSQGAKDTQYF; DNA: TGTGCCAGCAGCTCCCAGGGGGCGAAGGATACGCAGTATTTT
V: TRBV6-6; J: TRBJ1-2; D: TRBD1; size: .; CDR3: CASSGLQGELYGYTF; DNA: TGTGCCAGCAGTGGACTACAGGGGGAACTCTATGGCTACACCTTC
V: TRBV7-9; J: TRBJ1-1; D: .; size: .; CDR3: CASSSLIWAGQPEAFF; DNA: TGTGCCAGCAGCTCTTTGATTTGGGCGGGCCAACCTGAAGCTTTCTTT
V: TRBV18; J: TRBJ2-2; D: .; size: .; CDR3: CASSRPVITNTGELFF; DNA: TGTGCCAGCTCACGTCCGGTAATTACGAACACCGGGGAGCTGTTTTTT
V: TRBV6-5; J: TRBJ2-7; D: .; size: .; CDR3: CASSLYPLGGYEQYF; DNA: TGTGCCAGCAGCCTTTACCCTCTAGGGGGCTACGAGCAGTACTTC
V: TRBV6-1; J: TRBJ2-1; D: .; size: once; CDR3: CASSMSEGFNNEQFF; DNA: TGTGCCAGCAGTATGTCGGAGGGGTTTAACAATGAGCAGTTCTTC
V: TRBV6-5; J: TRBJ1-1; D: TRBD1; size: .; CDR3: CASTIRQGDTEAFF; DNA: TGTGCCAGCACCATTAGACAGGGCGACACTGAAGCTTTCTTT
V: TRBV27; J: TRBJ2-3; D: .; size: .; CDR3: CASSAERSPTDTQYF; DNA: TGTGCCAGCAGTGCGGAGCGGAGCCCGACAGATACGCAGTATTTT
V: TRBV5-4; J: TRBJ2-2; D: TRBD2; size: .; CDR3: CASRPGGAGTGELFF; DNA: TGTGCCAGCAGGCCCGGGGGGGCCGGGACCGGGGAGCTGTTTTTT
V: TRBV6-1; J: TRBJ2-2; D: TRBD1; size: .; CDR3: CASSEGHRQGNGELFF; DNA: TGTGCCAGCAGTGAAGGCCACAGACAGGGTAACGGGGAGCTGTTTTTT
V: TRBV19; J: TRBJ2-1; D: TRBD2; size: .; CDR3: CASSVRTSPHEQFF; DNA: TGTGCCAGTAGTGTCCGGACTAGTCCCCATGAGCAGTTCTTC
V: TRBV7-9; J: TRBJ1-2; D: .; size: .; CDR3: CASSPQGGYGYTF; DNA: TGTGCCAGCAGCCCCCAGGGAGGCTATGGCTACACCTTC
V: TRBV16; J: TRBJ1-2; D: .; size: .; CDR3: CASSPLEGLGYTF; DNA: TGTGCCAGCAGCCCCCTTGAAGGACTCGGCTACACCTTC
V: TRBV19; J: TRBJ1-3; D: .; size: few; CDR3: CASETMRFSGNTIYF; DNA: TGTGCCAGTGAAACCATGCGATTCTCTGGAAACACCATATATTTT
V: TRBV6-6; J: TRBJ2-5; D: TRBD1; size: .; CDR3: CASRLGQGIQETQYF; DNA: TGTGCCAGCAGGCTCGGACAGGGAATTCAAGAGACCCAGTACTTC
V: TRBV9; J: TRBJ2-5; D: TRBD1; size: .; CDR3: CASSTTTQGGETQYF; DNA: TGTGCCAGCAGCACCACAACACAGGGGGGCGAGACCCAGTACTTC
V: TRBV7-9; J: TRBJ2-2; D: TRBD1; size: .; CDR3: CASSGAPDRVNTGELFF; DNA: TGTGCCAGCAGCGGGGCCCCGGACAGGGTAAACACCGGGGAGCTGTTTTTT
V: TRBV18; J: TRBJ1-3; D: .; size: .; CDR3: CASSPGLLSSGNTIYF; DNA: TGTGCCAGCTCACCCGGACTCCTGAGCTCTGGAAACACCATATATTTT
V: TRBV7-7; J: TRBJ2-1; D: TRBD1; size: once; CDR3: CASSLGQGLGEQFF; DNA: TGTGCCAGCAGCTTGGGACAGGGGCTAGGTGAGCAGTTCTTC
V: TRBV7-3; J: TRBJ2-5; D: .; size: .; CDR3: CASSLLGRVGETQYF; DNA: TGTGCCAGCAGCTTACTCGGGAGAGTAGGGGAGACCCAGTACTTC
V: TRBV15; J: TRBJ1-1; D: .; size: .; CDR3: CATSFQQRDTEAFF; DNA: TGTGCCACCAGCTTCCAACAGAGGGACACTGAAGCTTTCTTT